The 14 T cell receptor beta chains presented below share a single source sample, sequenced in a study of shared clonotypes between healthy human individuals. TCRdb keeps only in-frame clones here, not all; method: immunoSEQ multiplex PCR. The table includes around 1.9 million clones, approximately 94% detected once. Naive CD8 populations comprised CD45RO-negative cells positively selected for CCR7, excluding terminally differentiated effector memory CD45RA+ cells. Sequenced: naive CD8+ T cells from PBMCs. The receptors originated from a man aged 18-30 years in good health. Some clones in this sample may be carry-over from other donors' samples.

The V and J genes are TRBV11-1 and TRBJ2-1, with D maybe TRBD1 (6 bases). Germline V gene lookup returns CDR1 SGHAT and CDR2 FQDESV (reference sequence). V lost 4 bases, J lost 7 bases, and 17 bases lay in between. The CDR3 runs 15 residues. The CDR3 DNA reads TGTGCCAGCAGCTCCCGGGACAAAGCCTTGAATGAGCAGTTCTTC. It encodes CASSSRDKALNEQFF.

This chain joins TRBV28 and TRBJ1-1; D not resolved. CDR1 and CDR2 (germline): MDHEN, SYDVKM. V was cut by 3 bases and J by 1 base, with 12 bases left in between. This CDR3 contains 15 residues. CDR3 residues: CASSFFPGENTEAFF. The CDR3 DNA reads as TGTGCCAGCAGTTTCTTCCCTGGAGAGAACACTGAAGCTTTCTTT.

The chain is built from TRBV19 and TRBJ1-1; D is uncertain. Between the trimmed V and J ends, which lost 7 bases and 0 bases, there was a span of 9 bases. The CDR3 runs to 13 residues. The germline V gene has CDR1 LNHDA and CDR2 SQIVND (reference sequence). The CDR3 coding sequence is TGTGCCAGTAAGGGCACCTTGAACACTGAAGCTTTCTTT. This codes for CASKGTLNTEAFF.

The DNA of the CDR3 is TGTGCCAGCAGCCCGGGACGGGCTGGGTACGAGCAGTACTTC. Amino acid sequence: CASSPGRAGYEQYF. V is TRBV5-5 and J is TRBJ2-7; TRBD1 or TRBD2 may be the D gene (5 bases each). Trimming removed 4 bases from V and 4 bases from J, with 15 bases in between. The length of the CDR3 is 14 residues. CDR1 SGHKS and CDR2 YYEKEE come from the germline V gene (reference sequence).

Regarding this clone: This sample also contains other DNA sequences that code for the same CDR3. The chain links TRBV5-4 to TRBJ2-7; D is undetermined. The germline CDR1 and CDR2 sequences are SGHNT and YYREEE (reference sequence). V lost 4 bases and J 3 bases, leaving 11 bases between the germline ends. The CDR3 totals 13 residues. CDR3 sequence (DNA): TGTGCCAGCAGCCCCGGTACCGTCTACGAGCAGTACTTC. Translating it yields CASSPGTVYEQYF. Full variable domain (rest looked up from reference TRBV5-4 and TRBJ2-7): ETGVTQSPTHLIKTRGQQVTLRCSSQSGHNTVSWYQQALGQGPQFIFQYYREEENGRGNFPPRFSGLQFPNYSSELNVNALELDDSALYLCASSPGTVYEQYFGPGTRLTVT.

The V call is TRBV4-3, the J call TRBJ2-3; 8 bases are shared with TRBD1. CDR1 is LGHNA and CDR2 is YSLEER in the germline V gene. The J segment lost 4 bases and the V segment lost 2 bases, leaving 8 bases of the junction unmatched. The CDR3 spans 16 residues. CDR3 region: CASSQWRTGMADTQYF. The CDR3 nucleotides are TGCGCCAGCAGCCAATGGCGGACAGGGATGGCAGATACGCAGTATTTT.

The V call is TRBV4-1, the J call TRBJ1-1; 10 positions match TRBD1. Germline CDR1 and CDR2: MGHRA and YSYEKL. The CDR3 loop spans 19 amino acids. V shed 0 bases, J shed 4 bases, and the junction held 14 bases outside the gene matches. The CDR3, as DNA: TGCGCCAGCAGCCAAGATCGGGGACAGGGGTTTTCACGGAGCACTGAAGCTTTCTTT. Translated, it gives CASSQDRGQGFSRSTEAFF.

This rearrangement joins TRBV15 to TRBJ2-5, with D perhaps matching TRBD2 (5 bases). Trimming pared 5 bases from V and 5 bases from J, leaving 12 bases between. This CDR3 is built from 13 residues. Germline V CDR1 and CDR2: LNHNV, YYDKDF (reference sequence). The CDR3 loop reads CATSGPERETQYF. The CDR3 nucleotides read TGTGCCACCAGCGGGCCGGAGCGGGAGACCCAGTACTTC.

The genes are TRBV5-6 and TRBJ2-1; the D is unclear. The V end was cut by 4 bases, the J end by 5 bases, with 16 bases between. The germline V gene has CDR1 SGHDT and CDR2 YYEEEE. The CDR3 covers 15 residues. The CDR3 DNA reads as TGTGCCAGCAGCCAAGCGACGGGCCCACACAATGAGCAGTTCTTC. It specifies CASSQATGPHNEQFF.

The chain carries TRBV11-2 and TRBJ1-2; 9 bases are shared with TRBD1. The length of the CDR3 is 14 residues. Germline loops: CDR1 SGHAT, CDR2 FQNNGV. V shed 5 bases and J 7 bases; nucleotides not matched to a gene: 8. The CDR3: CASSPRDREAGYTF. The CDR3 nucleotides are TGTGCCAGCAGCCCGCGGGACAGGGAAGCTGGCTACACCTTC.

J is TRBJ2-7 and V is TRBV9; D gene uncertain. Between the trimmed V and J ends, which lost 2 bases and 6 bases, there was a span of 15 bases. CDR3 length equals 14 residues. Looked up from germline, CDR1 is SGDLS and CDR2 is YYNGEE. CDR3 sequence reads: CASSVGATHGEQYF. The CDR3 nucleotides read TGTGCCAGCAGCGTCGGAGCGACTCATGGCGAGCAGTACTTC.

DNA for the CDR3: TGTGCCAGCATCCCCCATAATCCCCCCCTAGCGGCCAATGAGCAGTTCTTC. It translates to CASIPHNPPLAANEQFF. The V call is TRBV28, the J call TRBJ2-1, with 7 bases fitting TRBD2. Germline CDR1 reads MDHEN; CDR2 reads SYDVKM. The CDR3 has 17 amino acids. V was pared by 7 bases and J by 6 bases, with 18 bases of the junction left unmatched.

The J gene is TRBJ1-5, the V gene TRBV28; no definite D call. The V gene's germline CDR1 is MDHEN and CDR2 SYDVKM. The CDR3 has 16 residues. Trimming removed 6 bases at V and 6 bases at J, with 21 bases between. CDR3 region: CASSDTGPEEGQPQHF. The CDR3 coding sequence is TGTGCCAGCAGCGACACCGGGCCAGAAGAGGGTCAGCCCCAGCATTTT.

The chain has TRBV15 and TRBJ2-3, with 12 nucleotides matching TRBD2. CDR1 is LNHNV, CDR2 YYDKDF, per germline (reference sequence). The CDR3 runs 17 residues. The J segment lost 6 bases and the V segment lost 0 bases, leaving 7 bases of the junction unmatched. The CDR3 loop reads CATSRDPASGRVDTQYF. In nucleotides, the CDR3 is TGTGCCACCAGCAGAGATCCGGCTAGCGGGAGGGTGGATACGCAGTATTTT. Combining the CDR3 with reference TRBV15 and TRBJ2-3 gives the whole variable domain DAMVIQNPRYQVTQFGKPVTLSCSQTLNHNVMYWYQQKSSQAPKLLFHYYDKDFNNEADTPDNFQSRRPNTSFCFLDIRSPGLGDTAMYLCATSRDPASGRVDTQYFGPGTRLTVL.